The rows below give T cell receptor beta chains drawn from one sample of a study of T cells in Graves' hyperthyroidism and ophthalmopathy. TCRdb re-called the multiplex PCR reads with MiXCR, one entry per CDR3 protein. Among 450,000 to 650,000 distinct CDR3 sequences, 12% to 15% were seen once, and the ten largest hold around 7%. The sequencing sample was made of blood. The receptor set was obtained from a woman younger than 30 with Graves' ophthalmopathy. The CDR3 runs from the conserved cysteine through the conserved F or W. Fields, in order: V gene, J gene, D gene, clone size, CDR3 DNA, CDR3 protein. A D gene is named only where the DNA matches it firmly. Not all rows give a size; the values are once, few, many and, for expanded clones, a class.

V gene: TRBV7-3; J gene: TRBJ2-7; D gene: TRBD1; clone size: many; CDR3 DNA: TGTGCCAGCAGCTTAACGGGGGACAGGGGCGGAAACGAGCAGTACTTC; CDR3 protein: CASSLTGDRGGNEQYF
V gene: TRBV7-9; J gene: TRBJ1-4; D gene: .; clone size: .; CDR3 DNA: TGTGCCAGCAGCTTAGTGGCGGTATTCGATGAAAAACTGTTTTTT; CDR3 protein: CASSLVAVFDEKLFF
V gene: TRBV7-9; J gene: TRBJ2-1; D gene: .; clone size: .; CDR3 DNA: TGTGCCAGTAGTATAGGGTGGGCTGGCGCTGAGCAGTTCTTC; CDR3 protein: CASSIGWAGAEQFF
V gene: TRBV19; J gene: TRBJ1-4; D gene: .; clone size: .; CDR3 DNA: TGTGCCAGTAGTCCGCGACAGGAAAAACTGTTTTTT; CDR3 protein: CASSPRQEKLFF
V gene: TRBV9; J gene: TRBJ2-7; D gene: .; clone size: few; CDR3 DNA: TGTGCCAGCAGCGCGCGACAGAGCTCCTACGAGCAGTACTTC; CDR3 protein: CASSARQSSYEQYF
V gene: TRBV20-1; J gene: TRBJ2-7; D gene: TRBD2; clone size: many; CDR3 DNA: TGCAGTGCTAGGGGATCTAGCGGGAGGACGGGTGAGCAGTACTTC; CDR3 protein: CSARGSSGRTGEQYF
V gene: TRBV7-3; J gene: TRBJ2-7; D gene: TRBD2; clone size: many; CDR3 DNA: TGTGCCAGCAGCCCCACCCGGACTAGCGCGGCCGAGCAGTACTTC; CDR3 protein: CASSPTRTSAAEQYF
V gene: TRBV12-3/TRBV12-4; J gene: TRBJ2-3; D gene: .; clone size: .; CDR3 DNA: TGTGCCAGCAGTGTTAGCAGAGCGGATACGCAGTATTTT; CDR3 protein: CASSVSRADTQYF
V gene: TRBV7-2; J gene: TRBJ2-1; D gene: TRBD2; clone size: many; CDR3 DNA: TGTGCCAGCAGCTTCGCGGGGGTCAATGAGCAGTTCTTC; CDR3 protein: CASSFAGVNEQFF
V gene: TRBV3-1; J gene: TRBJ2-7; D gene: TRBD2; clone size: many; CDR3 DNA: TGTGCCAGCAGCCACGCTAGCGGGAGCTCCTACGAGCAGTACTTC; CDR3 protein: CASSHASGSSYEQYF
V gene: TRBV13; J gene: TRBJ2-3; D gene: .; clone size: few; CDR3 DNA: TGTGCCAGCAGCTTAACGATTAGCACAGATACGCAGTATTTT; CDR3 protein: CASSLTISTDTQYF
V gene: TRBV20-1; J gene: TRBJ2-7; D gene: .; clone size: once; CDR3 DNA: TGCGGTGCTATCAGCGCGGAGAGCTCCTACGAGCAGTACTTC; CDR3 protein: CGAISAESSYEQYF
V gene: TRBV7-9; J gene: TRBJ2-5; D gene: .; clone size: .; CDR3 DNA: TGTGCCAGCAGCCTACTTTTGGGAGGGGGCAGGGAGACCCAGTACTTC; CDR3 protein: CASSLLLGGGRETQYF
V gene: TRBV27; J gene: TRBJ2-7; D gene: .; clone size: .; CDR3 DNA: TGTGCCAGCAGTAACCCACCAGCCTACGAGCAGTACTTC; CDR3 protein: CASSNPPAYEQYF
V gene: TRBV5-8; J gene: TRBJ2-7; D gene: .; clone size: .; CDR3 DNA: TGTGCCAGCGCCACGACAGGAGCCTACGAGCAGTACTTC; CDR3 protein: CASATTGAYEQYF
V gene: TRBV6-1; J gene: TRBJ2-7; D gene: TRBD2; clone size: many; CDR3 DNA: TGTGCCAGCAGTGAAGACGCTAGCGGGACCTACGAGCAGTACTTC; CDR3 protein: CASSEDASGTYEQYF
V gene: TRBV6-1; J gene: TRBJ1-5; D gene: .; clone size: .; CDR3 DNA: TGTGCCAGCAGTAATCCCGGGACGGCTAGCAATCAGCCCCAGCATTTT; CDR3 protein: CASSNPGTASNQPQHF
V gene: TRBV9; J gene: TRBJ2-7; D gene: .; clone size: few; CDR3 DNA: TGTGCCAGCAGCGTAGCGGGCTCTCCGGGCTACGAGCAGTACTTC; CDR3 protein: CASSVAGSPGYEQYF
V gene: TRBV2; J gene: TRBJ2-2; D gene: .; clone size: many; CDR3 DNA: TGTGCCAGCAGGACCGACAACACCGGGGAGCTGTTTTTT; CDR3 protein: CASRTDNTGELFF
V gene: TRBV6-6; J gene: TRBJ2-1; D gene: .; clone size: few; CDR3 DNA: TGTGCCAGCAGTTACTCGTTAGGCTCCTACAATGAGCAGTTCTTC; CDR3 protein: CASSYSLGSYNEQFF
V gene: TRBV7-9; J gene: TRBJ1-1; D gene: .; clone size: many; CDR3 DNA: TGTGCCAGCAGCCCAGAGACAGGTTTGAACACTGAAGCTTTCTTT; CDR3 protein: CASSPETGLNTEAFF
V gene: TRBV11-2; J gene: TRBJ2-5; D gene: TRBD2; clone size: many; CDR3 DNA: TGTGCCAGCAGCTCCCCTCGGGGACTAGCGGGGGGTCTGGCCCAGTACTTC; CDR3 protein: CASSSPRGLAGGLAQYF
V gene: TRBV7-9; J gene: TRBJ2-7; D gene: TRBD2; clone size: many; CDR3 DNA: TGTGCCAGCAGCTCGAAGGTACTAGCGGGAAGCTACGAGCAGTACTTC; CDR3 protein: CASSSKVLAGSYEQYF
V gene: TRBV20-1; J gene: TRBJ2-7; D gene: .; clone size: .; CDR3 DNA: TGCAGTGCTAGCCCTACAGGAGACGTTACCTACGAGCAGTACTTC; CDR3 protein: CSASPTGDVTYEQYF
V gene: TRBV11-2; J gene: TRBJ2-1; D gene: TRBD2; clone size: .; CDR3 DNA: TGTGCCAGCAGCTTCCCAGCGGGGAACTACAATGAGCAGTTCTTC; CDR3 protein: CASSFPAGNYNEQFF
V gene: TRBV4-1; J gene: TRBJ2-2; D gene: .; clone size: few; CDR3 DNA: TGCGCCAGCAGCCCAAACAGTCCCGGGGAGCTGTTTTTT; CDR3 protein: CASSPNSPGELFF
V gene: TRBV29-1; J gene: TRBJ2-3; D gene: TRBD1; clone size: many; CDR3 DNA: TGCAGCGTTGTTGGGACAGGGGGGACAGATACGCAGTATTTT; CDR3 protein: CSVVGTGGTDTQYF
V gene: TRBV3-1; J gene: TRBJ1-5; D gene: .; clone size: .; CDR3 DNA: TGTGCCAGCAGCCAAACGGGTTTTCAGCCCCAGCATTTT; CDR3 protein: CASSQTGFQPQHF
V gene: TRBV7-9; J gene: TRBJ1-1; D gene: TRBD1; clone size: many; CDR3 DNA: TGTGCCAGCAGTCCGAGTTCTGCAGTAGACAGGGGCGAAGCTTTCTTT; CDR3 protein: CASSPSSAVDRGEAFF
V gene: TRBV19; J gene: TRBJ1-5; D gene: TRBD1; clone size: few; CDR3 DNA: TGTGCCAGCGCCTGGGGACAGAATAGCAATCAGCCCCAGCATTTT; CDR3 protein: CASAWGQNSNQPQHF
V gene: TRBV5-5; J gene: TRBJ1-1; D gene: .; clone size: many; CDR3 DNA: TGTGCCAGCAGCTTTAATCGGGATATGAACACTGAAGCTTTCTTT; CDR3 protein: CASSFNRDMNTEAFF
V gene: TRBV27; J gene: TRBJ1-2; D gene: .; clone size: many; CDR3 DNA: TGTGCCAGCAGCCCCGGGGAACACTATGGCTACACCTTC; CDR3 protein: CASSPGEHYGYTF
V gene: TRBV19; J gene: TRBJ1-1; D gene: .; clone size: .; CDR3 DNA: TGTGCCAGTAGCTCTATACCGGAGACTGAAGCTTTCTTT; CDR3 protein: CASSSIPETEAFF
V gene: TRBV25-1; J gene: TRBJ2-5; D gene: TRBD1; clone size: few; CDR3 DNA: TGTGCCAGCAGTGACCCGGGACAGGGGGAGGAGACCCAGTACTTC; CDR3 protein: CASSDPGQGEETQYF
V gene: TRBV4-2; J gene: TRBJ1-2; D gene: TRBD1; clone size: .; CDR3 DNA: TGTGCCAGCAGCCATGTGGGGGACAGGGGGCACGGTGGCTACACCTTC; CDR3 protein: CASSHVGDRGHGGYTF
V gene: TRBV10-3; J gene: TRBJ2-5; D gene: TRBD2; clone size: many; CDR3 DNA: TGTGCCATCAGTGGGGAGGGCCAAGAGACCCAGTACTTC; CDR3 protein: CAISGEGQETQYF
V gene: TRBV4-2; J gene: TRBJ1-1; D gene: .; clone size: few; CDR3 DNA: TGTGCCAGCAGCCAAGATAGGACTTTGAACACTGAAGCTTTCTTT; CDR3 protein: CASSQDRTLNTEAFF
V gene: TRBV11-3; J gene: TRBJ1-6; D gene: .; clone size: .; CDR3 DNA: TGTGCCAGCAGCCAATACAATTCACCCCTCCACTTT; CDR3 protein: CASSQYNSPLHF
V gene: TRBV11-2; J gene: TRBJ2-1; D gene: TRBD2; clone size: many; CDR3 DNA: TGTGCCAGCATCCCCAACCGGGGAGGGTTCCATGAGCAGTTCTTC; CDR3 protein: CASIPNRGGFHEQFF
V gene: TRBV30; J gene: TRBJ2-7; D gene: TRBD2; clone size: many; CDR3 DNA: TGTGCCTGGAGTGTCGGCGGGAGTTCCGAGCAGTACTTC; CDR3 protein: CAWSVGGSSEQYF
V gene: TRBV28; J gene: TRBJ1-2; D gene: .; clone size: .; CDR3 DNA: TGTGCCAGCAGCTGGGACCTTAGGGGCTACACCTTC; CDR3 protein: CASSWDLRGYTF
V gene: TRBV10-3; J gene: TRBJ1-5; D gene: .; clone size: few; CDR3 DNA: TGTGCCATCAGCACCGGGGACGGTCTAGAGCCCCAGCATTTT; CDR3 protein: CAISTGDGLEPQHF
V gene: TRBV11-3; J gene: TRBJ2-7; D gene: .; clone size: many; CDR3 DNA: TGTGCCAGCAGGGCAGGGGAATTGGACTACGAGCAGTACTTC; CDR3 protein: CASRAGELDYEQYF
V gene: TRBV13; J gene: TRBJ1-2; D gene: .; clone size: many; CDR3 DNA: TGTGCCAGTCATAACAGGAAGAGTAACTATGGCTACACCTTC; CDR3 protein: CASHNRKSNYGYTF
V gene: TRBV7-2; J gene: TRBJ2-1; D gene: TRBD1; clone size: .; CDR3 DNA: TGTGCCAGCAGCCTAAGTTTCGGACAGGTTTATGAGCAGTTCTTC; CDR3 protein: CASSLSFGQVYEQFF
V gene: TRBV28; J gene: TRBJ1-5; D gene: .; clone size: many; CDR3 DNA: TGTGCCAGCAGCCTAGTAACAGTTCCCGGCCAGCCCCAGCATTTT; CDR3 protein: CASSLVTVPGQPQHF
V gene: TRBV7-2; J gene: TRBJ1-2; D gene: TRBD1; clone size: few; CDR3 DNA: TGTGCCAGCAGCCGCAGGGGGCGGTTGAAGGGCTACACCTTC; CDR3 protein: CASSRRGRLKGYTF
V gene: TRBV18; J gene: TRBJ2-7; D gene: .; clone size: many; CDR3 DNA: TGTGCCAGCTCACCCCGGGAAGGGGGCTCCTACGAGCAGTACTTC; CDR3 protein: CASSPREGGSYEQYF
V gene: TRBV20-1; J gene: TRBJ2-7; D gene: .; clone size: many; CDR3 DNA: TGCAGTGCTCAGATCGGGGAGTGGCAGTACTTC; CDR3 protein: CSAQIGEWQYF
V gene: TRBV5-8; J gene: TRBJ2-3; D gene: .; clone size: many; CDR3 DNA: TGTGCCAGCAGCCCCGCACCTGAATATTCAACCACAGATACGCAGTATTTT; CDR3 protein: CASSPAPEYSTTDTQYF
V gene: TRBV24-1; J gene: TRBJ2-5; D gene: .; clone size: few; CDR3 DNA: TGTGCCACCAGTGAAGTAGGACTCGAGACCCAGTACTTC; CDR3 protein: CATSEVGLETQYF